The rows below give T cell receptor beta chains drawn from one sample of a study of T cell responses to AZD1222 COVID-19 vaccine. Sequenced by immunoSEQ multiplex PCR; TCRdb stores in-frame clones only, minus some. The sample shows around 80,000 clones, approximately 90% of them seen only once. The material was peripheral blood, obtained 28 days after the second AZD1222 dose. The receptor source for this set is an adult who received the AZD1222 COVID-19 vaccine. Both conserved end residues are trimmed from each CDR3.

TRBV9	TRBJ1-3	ASSDGTGSRNTIY
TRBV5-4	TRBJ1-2	ASSLSGGLYGYT
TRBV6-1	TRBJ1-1	ASSEVPNTEAF
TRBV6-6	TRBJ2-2	ASSDWTSGNTGELF
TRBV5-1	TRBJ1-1	ASSLQGIKGTEAF
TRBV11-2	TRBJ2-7	ASSRSGTLSSYEQY
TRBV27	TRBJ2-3	ASSPIQGSNTQY
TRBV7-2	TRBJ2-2	ASSLSSGNTGELF
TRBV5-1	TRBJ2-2	ASTVGGNTGELF
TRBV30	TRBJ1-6	AWSDGRDGNSPLH
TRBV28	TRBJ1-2	ASSLSGYGYT
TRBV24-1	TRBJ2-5	ATSDSVVQETQY
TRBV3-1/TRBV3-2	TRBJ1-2	ASSQVQDYYGYT
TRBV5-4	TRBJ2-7	ASSPVLGHEQY
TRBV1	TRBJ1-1	TSSPIVGVSGTEAF
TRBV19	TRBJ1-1	ASSTRGNTEAF
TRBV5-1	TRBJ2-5	ASSLAGRVETQY
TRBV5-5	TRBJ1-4	ASSLEPWGEKLF
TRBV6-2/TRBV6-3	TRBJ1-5	ASSRGENQPQH
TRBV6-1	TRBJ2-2	ASSEQGDTGELF
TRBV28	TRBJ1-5	ASSLGWGEDQPQH
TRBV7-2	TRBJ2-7	ASSLVAKTGPYEQY
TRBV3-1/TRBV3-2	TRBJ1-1	ASSHLGNTEAF
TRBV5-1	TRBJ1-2	ASREWTVDYGYT
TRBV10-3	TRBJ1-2	AISEMGPKASGYT
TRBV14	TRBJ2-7	ASSQSGLAKFEQY
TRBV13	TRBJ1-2	ASSEGQVYGYT
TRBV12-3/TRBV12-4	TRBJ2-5	ASSPRTAATQY
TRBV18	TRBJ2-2	ASSPRGLPTGELF
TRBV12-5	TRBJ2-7	ASGLVSWGTGEQY
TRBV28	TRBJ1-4	ASSPVQGNEKLF
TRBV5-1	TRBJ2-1	ASGITLNNEQF
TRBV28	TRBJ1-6	ASSLWVGTSPLH
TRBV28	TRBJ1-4	ASSFLGGKLF
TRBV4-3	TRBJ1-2	ASSQEARARGGYT
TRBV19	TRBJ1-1	ASSGMDRGRAF
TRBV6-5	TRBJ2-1	ASNRLASSYNEQF
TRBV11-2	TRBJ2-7	ASSLEGSGEQY
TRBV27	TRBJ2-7	ASSLWGQGEQY
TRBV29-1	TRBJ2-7	SVETAGSQGEQY
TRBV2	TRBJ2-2	ANGQGYTGELF
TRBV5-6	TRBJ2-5	ASSLSQGARETQY
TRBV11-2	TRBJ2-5	ASSLDRDVGGRETQY
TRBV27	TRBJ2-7	ASSSDHSYEQY
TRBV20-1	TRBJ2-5	SASPPLGEQETQY
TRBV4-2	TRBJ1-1	ASSPRDDYTEAF
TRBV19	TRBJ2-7	ASSIGPGATSYEQY
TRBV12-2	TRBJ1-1	ASRSPVIEAF
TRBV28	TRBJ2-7	ASSPGTPNHYEQY
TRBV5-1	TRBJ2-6	ASTGTHVLGANVLT
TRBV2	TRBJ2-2	ASTLLEAGELF
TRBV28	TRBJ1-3	ASSLTIMSSGNTIY
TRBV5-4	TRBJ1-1	ASSKQGGAEAF
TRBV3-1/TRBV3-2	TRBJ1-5	ASSQELGENQPQH
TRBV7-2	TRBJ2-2	ASSLRGAPSGTGELF
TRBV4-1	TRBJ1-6	ASSQEKDRGHSPLH
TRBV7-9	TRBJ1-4	ASSLDRPATNEKLF